Shown below are 27 T cell receptor beta chains from a single sample sequenced in a study of blood T cells in healthy people across ages. Next came a second PCR, run for about 6 to 12 cycles, which used a sample-barcoded 5' primer along with a J-beta primer mix. One entry per CDR3 protein results from TCRdb running MiXCR on the 5' RACE reads. The table lists roughly 930,000 distinct CDR3 sequences, roughly 50% of them singletons. Sequencing input: blood. The receptors come from a man younger than 40 in good health.

The chain uses TRBV2 and TRBJ1-2, with 8 bases matching TRBD1. The CDR3 has 13 amino acids. With 6 bases clipped from V and 5 bases from J, the junction kept 5 bases outside the gene matches. Germline CDR1 SNHLY, CDR2 FYNNEI. CDR3 in DNA: TGTGCCAGCAGAGACAGGGGAGTGTATGGCTACACCTTC. Residues: CASRDRGVYGYTF.

The rearrangement joins TRBV5-1 to TRBJ2-1; 8 positions match TRBD2. The V gene end was trimmed by 5 bases and the J gene end by 6 bases; junction bases not matched to a gene: 16. CDR3 length: 17 amino acids. The germline gives CDR1 SGHRS, CDR2 YFSETQ. The chain's CDR3 is CASSQILTGLDINEQFF. The DNA for the CDR3 is TGCGCCAGCAGTCAGATACTAACGGGACTAGATATCAATGAGCAGTTCTTC.

In this sample, this clonotype turned up a few times. The chain combines TRBV29-1 with TRBJ2-6; TRBD1 aligns across 9 bases. In germline, CDR1 is SQVTM, CDR2 ANQGSEA. This CDR3 spans 16 amino acids. V dropped 4 bases and J dropped 3; count of bases not matched to a gene: 7. The CDR3 protein is CSVAGTGIYGANVLTF. CDR3 nucleotides: TGCAGCGTTGCGGGGACAGGGATCTATGGGGCCAACGTCCTGACTTTC.

This clonotype was observed a handful of times. This chain joins TRBV14 and TRBJ2-7; the D gene could be TRBD1 or TRBD2 (6 bases each). The CDR3 spans 14 residues. The V gene's germline CDR1 is SGHDN and CDR2 FVKESK. V shed 8 bases and J shed 1 base, with 15 bases lying between them. CDR3 loop: CASSGGRASYEQYF. Written as DNA, the CDR3 is TGTGCCAGCTCTGGGGGGCGAGCTTCCTACGAGCAGTACTTC.

V usage is TRBV3-1 and J usage is TRBJ1-2; the D gene is possibly TRBD1 (6 bases). The CDR3 is 15 residues long. The germline CDR1 and CDR2 sequences are LGHDT and YNNKEL (reference sequence). Trimming removed 1 base from V and 6 bases from J, with 15 bases in between. CDR3 in amino acids: CASSQAPQGRHGYTF. As DNA, the CDR3 is TGTGCCAGCAGCCAAGCCCCGCAGGGGAGACATGGCTACACCTTC.

CDR3 in amino acids: CATLGTGDEKLFF. In nucleotides, the CDR3 is TGTGCCACCCTGGGGACAGGGGATGAAAAACTGTTTTTT. This rearrangement joins TRBV28 to TRBJ1-4, with TRBD1 identical over 10 bases. This CDR3 is 13 amino acids long. The V and J ends lost 10 bases and 6 bases, in that order; junction bases with no gene match: 5. Germline assignment: CDR1 MDHEN and CDR2 SYDVKM.

The rearrangement links TRBV5-1 to TRBJ2-1, with 8 positions matching TRBD1. TRBJ2-7 matches the DNA end more closely, so the J call is doubtful. Germline CDR1 SGHRS, CDR2 YFSETQ. This CDR3 region has 16 residues. CDR3 sequence: CASSFGTGPSYNEQYF. DNA for the CDR3: TGCGCCAGCAGCTTTGGGACAGGTCCGTCCTACAATGAGCAGTACTTC.

DNA of the CDR3: TGTGCCAGCAGCCCAGGGGGCGACCAAGAGACCCAGTACTTC. Its translation is CASSPGGDQETQYF. The V and J genes are TRBV7-2 and TRBJ2-5, with 8 positions matching TRBD1. Germline CDR1 is SGHTA and CDR2 is FQGNSA. CDR3 size: 14 residues. V lost 5 bases and J lost 0; bases outside the gene matches: 2.

The V and J genes are TRBV27 and TRBJ1-1; D is uncertain. V was clipped by 1 base and J by 2 bases, with 8 bases between them. The CDR3 has 14 amino acids. The germline gives CDR1 MNHEY, CDR2 SMNVEV (reference sequence). DNA for the CDR3: TGTGCCAGCAGTTTATACGCGGGTAACACTGAAGCTTTCTTT. It translates to CASSLYAGNTEAFF.

The chain recombines TRBV20-1 with TRBJ2-7; D is uncertain. The CDR3 spans 14 residues. The germline V gene encodes CDR1 DFQATT and CDR2 SNEGSKA (reference sequence). Between the trimmed V and J ends, which lost 3 bases and 2 bases, there was a span of 14 bases. CDR3 bases: TGCAGTGCTAGGAGTTCGACCCTAGCCTACGAGCAGTACTTC. This sequence encodes CSARSSTLAYEQYF.

This clonotype was recorded once. The chain is built from TRBV4-3 and TRBJ2-5, with 12 bases that match TRBD2. The end of the DNA aligns better with TRBJ2-7, so the J call may be wrong. The CDR3 extends over 16 amino acids. Germline V gives CDR1 LGHNA, CDR2 YSLEER. The CDR3 DNA reads TGCGCCAGCAGCCGGACACTAGCGGGGGGTCCCTGCGAGCAGTACTTC. This gives the protein CASSRTLAGGPCEQYF.

V gene TRBV7-3 combines with J gene TRBJ2-2, with a tentative D call TRBD2 (5 bases). V was clipped by 0 bases and J by 5 bases, with 10 bases between them. Germline V gene sequence: CDR1 SGHTA, CDR2 FQGTGA. The CDR3 runs 15 residues. CDR3 DNA sequence: TGTGCCAGCAGCTTAACCGAGCCGGGGACCGGGGAGCTGTTTTTT. It translates to CASSLTEPGTGELFF.

The chain employs TRBV20-1 and TRBJ1-2; possible D gene TRBD1, 6 bases. The CDR3 is 14 amino acids. Between the trimmed V and J ends, which lost 3 bases and 4 bases, there was a span of 15 bases. The V gene's germline CDR1 is DFQATT and CDR2 SNEGSKA (reference sequence). CDR3 sequence (DNA): TGCAGTGCTAGCGACACAGGGACGGCCTATGGCTACACCTTC. This translates into CSASDTGTAYGYTF.

V is TRBV7-2 and J is TRBJ2-3; D gene unclear. The length of the CDR3 is 14 residues. The V gene lost 4 bases and the J gene lost 5 bases, with 13 bases spanning the gap. From germline, CDR1 is SGHTA and CDR2 FQGNSA. CDR3 sequence reads: CASSSRSSGDTQYF. CDR3 sequence (DNA): TGTGCCAGCAGCTCGAGGTCCTCTGGAGATACGCAGTATTTT.

The V call is TRBV11-3, the J call TRBJ2-3, with 7 bases aligning to TRBD1. Germline CDR1 and CDR2: SGHNT and YENEEA. CDR3 length: 17 amino acids. The junction had 12 bases not matched to a gene; V was cut back by 6 bases and J by 0 bases. CDR3 residues: CASSNHRDSASTDTQYF. The CDR3 region has the DNA TGTGCCAGCAGTAATCACCGGGACAGTGCTAGCACAGATACGCAGTATTTT.

The chain joins TRBV5-1 to TRBJ1-2, with 8 bases lining up with TRBD1. The CDR3 loop spans 15 amino acids. Unmatched junction bases numbered 10, after V lost 4 bases and J lost 5 bases. Germline lookup yields CDR1 SGHRS and CDR2 YFSETQ. This CDR3 reads CASSIFRGPGYGYTF. CDR3 in DNA: TGCGCCAGCAGCATATTCAGGGGGCCTGGGTATGGCTACACCTTC.

The chain combines TRBV7-9 with TRBJ2-1; 7 bases map to TRBD1. CDR1 and CDR2 (germline): SEHNR, FQNEAQ (reference sequence). The J segment lost 6 bases and the V segment lost 1 base, leaving 6 bases of the junction unmatched. This CDR3 is built from 15 residues. In nucleotides, the CDR3 is TGTGCCAGCAGCTTAGGAGCCGGGACAGTCAATGAGCAGTTCTTC. It specifies CASSLGAGTVNEQFF.

The V gene is TRBV12-3 or TRBV12-4, the J gene TRBJ2-6; D remains ambiguous. Trimming removed 10 bases at V and 0 bases at J, with 7 bases between. CDR3 length: 13 residues. The CDR3 protein is CATQSSGANVLTF. Written as DNA, the CDR3 is TGTGCCACACAATCCTCTGGGGCCAACGTCCTGACTTTC.

The rearrangement links TRBV4-3 to TRBJ1-6; D gene unclear. In germline, CDR1 is LGHNA, CDR2 YSLEER. V gave up 0 bases and J gave up 14 bases, with 11 bases separating them. This CDR3 has 13 amino acids. This chain's CDR3 is CASSQDRWKALHF. The CDR3, as DNA: TGCGCCAGCAGCCAAGATAGGTGGAAAGCCCTCCACTTT.

The J gene is TRBJ2-5, the V gene TRBV4-3, with TRBD2 matching 10 bases. V shed 1 base and J 5 bases; nucleotides not matched to a gene: 7. The CDR3 runs to 16 residues. Germline V gives CDR1 LGHNA, CDR2 YSLEER. CDR3 residues: CASSQVSGRAVETQYF. CDR3 coding DNA: TGCGCCAGCAGCCAAGTCAGCGGGAGGGCCGTCGAGACCCAGTACTTC.

The rearrangement links TRBV20-1 to TRBJ2-3, with TRBD1 matching over 11 bases. This CDR3 spans 15 amino acids. The germline CDR1 and CDR2 sequences are DFQATT and SNEGSKA (reference sequence). V lost 6 bases and J lost 4; bases outside the gene matches: 9. Here the CDR3 DNA reads TGCAGTGCCCCACCTCCGGGACAGGGGGCAGATACGCAGTATTTT. Translation gives CSAPPPGQGADTQYF.

The V and J genes are TRBV7-9 and TRBJ2-6; D ambiguous. This CDR3 comprises 18 residues. The V end was cut by 2 bases, the J end by 0 bases, with 14 bases between. Germline V gene lookup returns CDR1 SEHNR and CDR2 FQNEAQ (reference sequence). The CDR3 DNA reads as TGTGCCAGCAGCTTAATGGCAGGAGTGGCCTCTGGGGCCAACGTCCTGACTTTC. Its protein is CASSLMAGVASGANVLTF.

This clonotype was observed a handful of times. This rearrangement joins TRBV6-6 to TRBJ2-4, with D maybe TRBD2 (5 bases). TRBJ2-7 matches the DNA end more closely, so the J call is doubtful. Looked up from germline, CDR1 is MNHNY and CDR2 is SVGAGI (reference sequence). The CDR3 consists of 14 residues. The CDR3 region is CASSYYRDSYEQYF. The CDR3 DNA sequence: TGTGCCAGCAGTTACTACCGGGATTCCTACGAGCAGTACTTC.

The sample holds a few counts of this clonotype. The chain uses TRBV29-1 and TRBJ2-1, with 13 bases identical to TRBD2. The germline CDR1 and CDR2 sequences are SQVTM and ANQGSEA. The CDR3 covers 15 residues. The ends lost 6 bases at V and 8 bases at J; junction bases unmatched: 10. The CDR3 region is CSVGTSGVGGDEQFF. Here the CDR3 DNA reads TGCAGCGTGGGGACTAGCGGGGTAGGCGGGGATGAGCAGTTCTTC.

J is TRBJ2-7 and V is TRBV5-1; a possible D gene is TRBD2 (6 bases). The J call is uncertain, as TRBJ2-5 better fits the DNA end. The CDR3 is 18 residues long. CDR1 SGHRS and CDR2 YFSETQ come from the germline V gene. The CDR3 nucleotides read TGCGCCAGCAAGCTTGAGTGGAACGACCGGGACTCCGTAGAGACCCAGTACTTC. It is translated as CASKLEWNDRDSVETQYF.

This clonotype has a handful of counts. The chain employs TRBV12-3 or TRBV12-4 and TRBJ2-1, with 10 bases matching TRBD2. V shed 5 bases, J shed 7 bases, and the junction held 14 bases outside the gene matches. The CDR3 runs 17 residues. In nucleotides, the CDR3 is TGTGCCAGCAGTACGATTGGGACTAGCGCAAACATGAATGAGCAGTTCTTC. This sequence encodes CASSTIGTSANMNEQFF.

This chain connects TRBV7-2 to TRBJ2-7, with 13 bases lining up with TRBD2. The CDR3 loop spans 17 amino acids. With 3 bases clipped from V and 3 bases from J, the junction kept 8 bases outside the gene matches. Germline CDR1 SGHTA, CDR2 FQGNSA. The CDR3 DNA follows: TGTGCCAGCAGCTTGGCCACTAGCGGGGGGGCCGTCTACGAGCAGTACTTC. Protein product: CASSLATSGGAVYEQYF.